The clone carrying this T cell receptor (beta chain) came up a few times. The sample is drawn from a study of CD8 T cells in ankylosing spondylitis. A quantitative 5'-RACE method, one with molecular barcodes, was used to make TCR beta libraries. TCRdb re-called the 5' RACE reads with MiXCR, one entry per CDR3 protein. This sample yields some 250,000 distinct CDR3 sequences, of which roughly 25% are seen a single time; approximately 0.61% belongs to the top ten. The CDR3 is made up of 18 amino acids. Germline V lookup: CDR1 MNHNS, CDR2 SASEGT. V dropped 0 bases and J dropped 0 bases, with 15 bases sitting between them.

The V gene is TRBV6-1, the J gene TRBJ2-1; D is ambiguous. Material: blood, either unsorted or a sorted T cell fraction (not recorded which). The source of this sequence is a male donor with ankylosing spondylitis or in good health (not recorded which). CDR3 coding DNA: TGTGCCAGCAGTGAAGCTAGTTCGGGCCACGTCTCCTACAATGAGCAGTTCTTC. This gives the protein CASSEASSGHVSYNEQFF.